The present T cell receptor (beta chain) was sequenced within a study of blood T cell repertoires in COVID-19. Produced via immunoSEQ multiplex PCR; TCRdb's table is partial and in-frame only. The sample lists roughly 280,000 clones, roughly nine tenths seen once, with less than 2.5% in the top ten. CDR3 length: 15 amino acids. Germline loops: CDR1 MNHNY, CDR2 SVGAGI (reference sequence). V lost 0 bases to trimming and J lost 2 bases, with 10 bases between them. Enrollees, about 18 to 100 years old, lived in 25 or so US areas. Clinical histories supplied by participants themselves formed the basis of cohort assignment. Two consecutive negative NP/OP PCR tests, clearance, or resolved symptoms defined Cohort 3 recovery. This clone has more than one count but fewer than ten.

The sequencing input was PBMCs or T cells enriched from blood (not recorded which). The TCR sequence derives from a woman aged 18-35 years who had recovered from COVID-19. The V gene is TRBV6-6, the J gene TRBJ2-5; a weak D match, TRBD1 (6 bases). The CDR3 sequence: CASSYSFTGQETQYF. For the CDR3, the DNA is TGTGCCAGCAGTTACTCGTTTACAGGGCAAGAGACCCAGTACTTC.